The 11 T cell receptor beta chains given below trace back to one sample, sequenced in a study of OX40 agonist ivuxolimab in advanced cancers. Sequenced by immunoSEQ multiplex PCR; TCRdb stores in-frame clones only, minus some. This table holds about 73,000 clones, approximately 86% found once. The sequencing here drew on CD4+ or CD8+ T cells sorted from blood, taken in a trial of the OX40 agonist ivuxolimab. The origin of the receptors is an adult with an advanced solid tumor such as melanoma, head and neck, liver or kidney cancer.

J is TRBJ1-2 and V is TRBV27; TRBD1 agrees at 8 bases. V trimming: 5 bases; J trimming: 7 bases; junction bases outside the gene matches: 6. This CDR3 has 13 residues. Germline values: CDR1 MNHEY, CDR2 SMNVEV (reference sequence). CDR3 amino acids: CASSLGQGSGYTF. For the CDR3, the DNA is TGTGCCAGCAGTCTAGGACAGGGAAGTGGCTACACCTTC.

The chain carries TRBV7-8 and TRBJ2-1, with TRBD1 identical over 7 bases. After removal of 1 base from V and 3 bases from J, the junction contained 6 bases not matched to a gene. CDR1 is SGHVS, CDR2 FQNEAQ, per germline. The CDR3 contains 16 residues. Written as DNA, the CDR3 is TGTGCCAGCAGCTTAGACGGGACAGCGAGCTACAATGAGCAGTTCTTC. Its translation: CASSLDGTASYNEQFF.

In DNA form, the CDR3 reads TGCGCCAGCAGCCAAGATATACAGGGGTCGGGAAACACCATATATTTT. As protein: CASSQDIQGSGNTIYF. The chain uses TRBV4-1 and TRBJ1-3; 7 positions agree with TRBD1. V shed 0 bases and J 4 bases; nucleotides not matched to a gene: 6. This CDR3 is built from 16 residues. CDR1 is MGHRA, CDR2 YSYEKL, per germline.

The chain recombines TRBV6-5 with TRBJ1-5; possibly TRBD1 for D (6 bases). This CDR3 is built from 14 residues. Trimming cost V 7 bases and J 7 bases, with 17 bases left between them. CDR1 MNHEY and CDR2 SVGAGI come from the germline V gene. CDR3 DNA sequence: TGTGCCAGCATGAGGGGCGGGGGCAGCCAGCCCCAGCATTTT. Protein product: CASMRGGGSQPQHF.

V and J are TRBV7-9 and TRBJ2-2; maybe TRBD1 (6 bases). V gave up 7 bases and J gave up 4 bases, with 13 bases separating them. The CDR3 has 14 amino acids. Germline assignment: CDR1 SEHNR and CDR2 FQNEAQ (reference sequence). The CDR3, as DNA: TGTGCCAGCACCAGGGGTTCGGGCACCGGGGAGCTGTTTTTT. Translation: CASTRGSGTGELFF. The variable domain in full, completed from reference TRBV7-9 and TRBJ2-2, reads DTGVSQNPRHKITKRGQNVTFRCDPISEHNRLYWYRQTLGQGPEFLTYFQNEAQLEKSRLLSDRFSAERPKGSFSTLEIQRTEQGDSAMYLCASTRGSGTGELFFGEGSRLTVL.

The genes are TRBV19 and TRBJ2-6, with 8 bases matching TRBD1. The junction had 1 base not matched to a gene; V was cut back by 4 bases and J by 5 bases. The CDR3 is 14 residues long. CDR1 LNHDA and CDR2 SQIVND come from the germline V gene (reference sequence). This CDR3 reads CASSTGGWANVLTF. The DNA of the CDR3 is TGTGCCAGTAGTACAGGGGGCTGGGCCAACGTCCTGACTTTC.

The CDR3 is CASSLETGGYEQYF. The CDR3 DNA sequence: TGCGCCAGCAGCTTGGAGACAGGGGGGTACGAGCAGTACTTC. V and J are TRBV5-1 and TRBJ2-7; 9 positions agree with TRBD1. Germline assignment: CDR1 SGHRS and CDR2 YFSETQ. The ends lost 0 bases at V and 4 bases at J; junction bases unmatched: 2. CDR3 length equals 14 residues.

This chain connects TRBV7-9 to TRBJ1-1; TRBD1 matches at 7 bases. CDR1 SEHNR and CDR2 FQNEAQ come from the germline V gene (reference sequence). The CDR3 has 15 residues. The V and J ends lost 10 bases and 0 bases, in that order; junction bases with no gene match: 11. The CDR3 DNA reads as TGTGCCACATCAAAAACGGGACAGATGAACACTGAAGCTTTCTTT. This sequence encodes CATSKTGQMNTEAFF.

The chain is built from TRBV18 and TRBJ1-4; D uncertain. Germline loops: CDR1 KGHSH, CDR2 LQKENI. The V gene lost 3 bases and the J gene lost 5 bases, with 7 bases spanning the gap. The CDR3 sequence is 13 residues long. Here the CDR3 DNA reads TGTGCCAGCTCACCTCTTGGGAATGAAAAACTGTTTTTT. Residues: CASSPLGNEKLFF.

This rearrangement joins TRBV5-4 to TRBJ2-5, with D tentatively TRBD2 (6 bases). Trimming shortened V by 0 bases and J by 2 bases, and 14 bases separated the two germline ends. CDR3 size: 16 residues. Germline-derived CDR1 and CDR2 are SGHNT and YYREEE (reference sequence). This CDR3 reads CASSLDGGVRQETQYF. As DNA, the CDR3 is TGTGCCAGCAGCTTGGACGGCGGGGTGAGACAAGAGACCCAGTACTTC.

The genes are TRBV7-2 and TRBJ1-1; unclear D gene. Germline V gene sequence: CDR1 SGHTA, CDR2 FQGNSA. Trimming pared 5 bases from V and 0 bases from J, leaving 7 bases between. The CDR3 extends over 13 amino acids. The CDR3: CASSNVVNTEAFF. CDR3 nucleotide sequence: TGTGCCAGCAGCAACGTAGTGAACACTGAAGCTTTCTTT.